This passage covers 32 T cell receptor beta chains from one sample sequenced in a study of cytomegalovirus exposure and HLA in healthy donors. The PCR used 60 Vbeta and 13 Jbeta primers. Data came from immunoSEQ multiplex PCR; TCRdb stores just in-frame clones and leaves some out. The sample gives approximately 130,000 clones, more than 70% of which show up once; roughly 4% is in the top ten. The sequenced sample consisted of PBMCs. The source of these receptors is a man aged 50-59 years in good health and CMV-seropositive.

The chain recombines TRBV2 with TRBJ1-1; TRBD1 aligns across 7 bases. The CDR3 runs 18 residues. J gave up 0 bases and V 6 bases, and 16 bases lay outside the gene matches. The germline CDR1 and CDR2 sequences are SNHLY and FYNNEI. CDR3 protein: CASSRTGAVNLMNTEAFF. The CDR3, as DNA: TGTGCCAGCAGCAGGACAGGTGCGGTCAATCTCATGAACACTGAAGCTTTCTTT.

This rearrangement joins TRBV2 to TRBJ1-2, with D tentatively TRBD1 (5 bases). Germline V gives CDR1 SNHLY, CDR2 FYNNEI. V lost 7 bases and J lost 5, with 17 bases in between. This CDR3 comprises 14 residues. The CDR3 is CASKRGGTDYGYTF. The CDR3 DNA is TGTGCCAGCAAGCGGGGCGGAACAGATTATGGCTACACCTTC.

The rearrangement uses TRBV18 and TRBJ1-1, with D perhaps matching TRBD1 (6 bases). CDR1 is KGHSH and CDR2 is LQKENI in the germline V gene. The CDR3 has 12 residues. V lost 3 bases and J lost 11, with 13 bases in between. As DNA, the CDR3 is TGTGCCAGCTCACCCCCAGGGGCCCGTGCTTTCTTT. This encodes CASSPPGARAFF.

This chain uses TRBV6-5 with TRBJ1-5; possibly TRBD1 for D (6 bases). Germline V lookup: CDR1 MNHEY, CDR2 SVGAGI. This CDR3 comprises 14 residues. Trimming stripped 8 bases from V and 0 bases from J, with 11 bases between. DNA for the CDR3: TGTGCCAGCTTGCAGGGGTATAGCAATCAGCCCCAGCATTTT. This gives the protein CASLQGYSNQPQHF.

V usage is TRBV5-4 and J usage is TRBJ1-1, with D perhaps matching TRBD1 (6 bases). The ends were cut back, 4 bases at V and 11 bases at J, with 15 bases in the middle. The germline V gene encodes CDR1 SGHNT and CDR2 YYREEE (reference sequence). This CDR3 comprises 12 residues. As DNA, the CDR3 is TGTGCCAGCAGCCGTGAGGGGGGGGAGGCTTTCTTT. Protein product: CASSREGGEAFF.

V and J are TRBV29-1 and TRBJ2-1; 8 bases match TRBD1. From germline, CDR1 is SQVTM and CDR2 ANQGSEA. The CDR3 is 12 residues long. J lost 8 bases, V lost 4 bases, and 4 bases had no gene match. CDR3 loop: CSVVGQADEQFF. The CDR3, as DNA: TGCAGCGTTGTGGGACAGGCCGATGAGCAGTTCTTC.

This chain connects TRBV2 to TRBJ2-7; D is possibly TRBD2 (6 bases). V lost 7 bases, J lost 3 bases, and 13 bases lay in between. The CDR3 sequence is 13 residues long. The germline V gene encodes CDR1 SNHLY and CDR2 FYNNEI. The chain's CDR3 is CASNLGGIYEQYF. The CDR3 DNA is TGTGCCAGCAATCTCGGGGGAATCTACGAGCAGTACTTC.

V is TRBV7-8 and J is TRBJ1-4, with 9 bases aligning to TRBD1. CDR3 length equals 17 residues. Germline assignment: CDR1 SGHVS and CDR2 FQNEAQ. V gave up 6 bases and J gave up 4 bases; unmatched junction bases: 12. This CDR3 reads CASRPDRGQRFNEKLFF. In DNA form, the CDR3 reads TGTGCCAGCAGACCGGACAGGGGACAACGCTTTAATGAAAAACTGTTTTTT. The whole variable domain, remainder taken from reference TRBV7-8 and TRBJ1-4, is GAGVSQSPRYKVAKRGQDVALRCDPISGHVSLFWYQQALGQGPEFLTYFQNEAQLDKSGLPSDRFFAERPEGSVSTLKIQRTQQEDSAVYLCASRPDRGQRFNEKLFFGSGTQLSVL.

The chain carries TRBV6-1 and TRBJ1-1; TRBD1 might be the D (5 bases). The V gene's germline CDR1 is MNHNS and CDR2 SASEGT. CDR3 size: 15 residues. Trimming left V 0 bases short and J 1 base short, with 9 bases between. CDR3 coding DNA: TGTGCCAGCAGTGAAGCAGGGGTCACGAACACTGAAGCTTTCTTT. Translated: CASSEAGVTNTEAFF.

The chain is built from TRBV9 and TRBJ2-5, with 8 positions matching TRBD2. This CDR3 comprises 16 residues. From germline, CDR1 is SGDLS and CDR2 YYNGEE. V lost 0 bases, J lost 2 bases, and 6 bases stayed unmatched. CDR3 in DNA: TGTGCCAGCAGCGTAGGAAGTAGCGGGGCTCAAGAGACCCAGTACTTC. Encoded protein: CASSVGSSGAQETQYF.

In its sample, this clone was seen a few times. The V gene is TRBV19, the J gene TRBJ1-4; no firm D call. The CDR3 consists of 14 residues. Trimming cost V 6 bases and J 1 base, with 9 bases left between them. Germline CDR1 and CDR2: LNHDA and SQIVND (reference sequence). DNA for the CDR3: TGTGCCAGTAGCTTCGGACTAACTAATGAAAAACTGTTTTTT. It specifies CASSFGLTNEKLFF.

This clone was recorded a few times. The chain couples TRBV28 to TRBJ2-7; weak D call: TRBD1 (5 bases). V lost 6 bases, J lost 3 bases, and 9 bases lay in between. Germline CDR1 MDHEN, CDR2 SYDVKM. The CDR3 consists of 12 residues. In DNA, the CDR3 is TGTGCCAGCAGCCTCAGGGACTACGAGCAGTACTTC. It translates to CASSLRDYEQYF.

The rearrangement joins TRBV2 to TRBJ1-5; TRBD1 matches 9 bases. The CDR3 extends over 14 amino acids. Germline V CDR1 and CDR2: SNHLY, FYNNEI. The V gene end was trimmed by 4 bases and the J gene end by 6 bases; junction bases not matched to a gene: 4. The CDR3 region is CASSGTGEVQPQHF. The CDR3, as DNA: TGTGCCAGCAGTGGGACAGGGGAGGTTCAGCCCCAGCATTTT. The full variable domain, completed using reference TRBV2 and TRBJ1-5, is EPEVTQTPSHQVTQMGQEVILRCVPISNHLYFYWYRQILGQKVEFLVSFYNNEISEKSEIFDDQFSVERPDGSNFTLKIRSTKLEDSAMYFCASSGTGEVQPQHFGDGTRLSIL.

This chain uses TRBV7-2 with TRBJ2-7; D may be TRBD1 (6 bases). The V and J ends lost 5 bases and 4 bases respectively, with 15 bases between them. The germline V gene has CDR1 SGHTA and CDR2 FQGNSA. The CDR3 runs to 14 residues. The CDR3 sequence: CASSRDRHAYEQYF. The CDR3 DNA reads TGTGCCAGCAGCCGCGACAGGCATGCATACGAGCAGTACTTC.

DNA for the CDR3: TGCGCCAGCAGCGCCGACCCCTCTGGGACTAGCGGGCACAATGAGCAGTTCTTC. This codes for CASSADPSGTSGHNEQFF. This chain joins TRBV5-1 and TRBJ2-1, with TRBD2 matching over 12 bases. The length of the CDR3 is 18 residues. The J segment lost 5 bases and the V segment lost 4 bases, leaving 13 bases of the junction unmatched. CDR1 SGHRS and CDR2 YFSETQ come from the germline V gene.

The CDR3 region is CASNRQGANTGELFF. Written as DNA, the CDR3 is TGTGCCAGCAATAGACAGGGGGCGAACACCGGGGAGCTGTTTTTT. The chain uses TRBV6-1 and TRBJ2-2; 9 positions agree with TRBD1. The germline V gene has CDR1 MNHNS and CDR2 SASEGT. The CDR3 consists of 15 residues. Trimming cost V 7 bases and J 0 bases; bases outside gene matches: 3.

This chain links TRBV11-3 with TRBJ2-7; 11 bases agree with TRBD1. Per germline, CDR1 SGHNT and CDR2 YENEEA. The V gene end was trimmed by 5 bases and the J gene end by 2 bases; junction bases not matched to a gene: 8. The CDR3 is made up of 16 amino acids. CDR3 in DNA: TGTGCCAGCAGCCCCTCGGCGGGACAGGGGGCCTACGAGCAGTACTTC. Its protein is CASSPSAGQGAYEQYF.

The chain carries TRBV5-6 and TRBJ2-5; D may be TRBD1 (6 bases). Judging by the DNA end, TRBJ2-7 fits better; the J call may be wrong. The CDR3 covers 14 residues. CDR1 is SGHDT, CDR2 YYEEEE, per germline. The CDR3 spells CASSLVAGAHEQYF. In DNA form, the CDR3 reads TGTGCCAGCAGCTTGGTGGCAGGGGCTCACGAGCAGTACTTC.

The chain carries TRBV18 and TRBJ1-1; 8 bases are shared with TRBD1. The trim removed 6 bases at V and 10 bases at J, leaving 10 bases unmatched. CDR3 size: 13 residues. CDR1 and CDR2 from the germline V gene are KGHSH and LQKENI. CDR3 sequence: CASSSTGELGAFF. The CDR3 nucleotides read TGTGCCAGCTCGTCGACAGGGGAGTTGGGAGCTTTCTTT.

This sequence joins TRBV5-1 and TRBJ2-5, with TRBD2 identical over 7 bases. Germline V gene sequence: CDR1 SGHRS, CDR2 YFSETQ. This CDR3 region has 16 residues. After removal of 0 bases from V and 2 bases from J, the junction contained 7 bases not matched to a gene. The CDR3 sequence: CASSLAGTTKQETQYF. The CDR3 nucleotides read TGCGCCAGCAGCTTGGCCGGGACTACCAAACAAGAGACCCAGTACTTC.

The rearrangement links TRBV5-1 to TRBJ2-3, with 9 bases that match TRBD1. This CDR3 region has 17 residues. The germline V gene has CDR1 SGHRS and CDR2 YFSETQ. V was clipped by 0 bases and J by 1 base; unmatched bases: 6. The CDR3 region has the DNA TGCGCCAGCAGCTTGGTGGGACAGGGACGGGGCACAGATACGCAGTATTTT. Amino acids: CASSLVGQGRGTDTQYF. The full variable domain, in which reference TRBV5-1 and TRBJ2-3 provide the parts outside the CDR3, is KAGVTQTPRYLIKTRGQQVTLSCSPISGHRSVSWYQQTPGQGLQFLFEYFSETQRNKGNFPGRFSGRQFSNSRSEMNVSTLELGDSALYLCASSLVGQGRGTDTQYFGPGTRLTVL.

This clone has only one observation. The chain carries TRBV6-6 and TRBJ1-5; D perhaps matches TRBD1 (6 bases). CDR3 size: 16 residues. The ends were cut back, 3 bases at V and 3 bases at J, with 15 bases in the middle. Per the germline V gene, CDR1 is MNHNY and CDR2 is SVGAGI (reference sequence). The CDR3 loop reads CASSYGATGANQPQHF. The CDR3 DNA reads as TGTGCCAGCAGTTATGGGGCGACAGGAGCCAATCAGCCCCAGCATTTT.

The chain has TRBV19 and TRBJ1-5; 8 bases are a match to TRBD1. Germline CDR1 is LNHDA and CDR2 is SQIVND (reference sequence). The V segment lost 3 bases and the J segment 4 bases; nucleotides outside the gene matches: 11. This CDR3 region has 17 residues. CDR3 nucleotide sequence: TGTGCCAGTAGTATCCGAACAGGGGGGGGACCTAATCAGCCCCAGCATTTT. Protein product: CASSIRTGGGPNQPQHF.

This clone has a single count. The rearrangement uses TRBV6-1 and TRBJ1-2, with D tentatively TRBD1 (6 bases). The CDR3 consists of 13 residues. Trimming removed 10 bases from V and 8 bases from J, with 20 bases in between. Germline V CDR1 and CDR2: MNHNS, SASEGT. The CDR3 nucleotides are TGTGCCACCCAGGCGACGGGGACAAGGGGCTACACCTTC. Protein product: CATQATGTRGYTF.

The V gene is TRBV7-9, the J gene TRBJ2-2; 9 bases fit TRBD1. This CDR3 spans 16 amino acids. CDR1 is SEHNR, CDR2 FQNEAQ, per germline (reference sequence). V trimming: 5 bases; J trimming: 5 bases; junction bases outside the gene matches: 9. The DNA for the CDR3 is TGTGCCAGCAGCCCCTGGACAGGGGCCGTGACCGGGGAGCTGTTTTTT. Translating it yields CASSPWTGAVTGELFF. Based on the CDR3 plus reference TRBV7-9 and TRBJ2-2, the full variable domain is DTGVSQNPRHKITKRGQNVTFRCDPISEHNRLYWYRQTLGQGPEFLTYFQNEAQLEKSRLLSDRFSAERPKGSFSTLEIQRTEQGDSAMYLCASSPWTGAVTGELFFGEGSRLTVL.

The rearrangement links TRBV7-8 to TRBJ1-1; D is undetermined. The CDR3 runs 13 residues. CDR1 is SGHVS and CDR2 is FQNEAQ in the germline V gene. Trimming pared 2 bases from V and 1 base from J, leaving 5 bases between. The CDR3 loop reads CASSLLPNTEAFF. In DNA form, the CDR3 reads TGTGCCAGCAGCTTACTCCCGAACACTGAAGCTTTCTTT.

The chain combines TRBV6-1 with TRBJ1-2; 11 positions match TRBD1. Trimming at V came to 5 bases and at J to 2 bases, leaving 4 bases not matched to a gene. The CDR3 spans 15 residues. Germline V gene lookup returns CDR1 MNHNS and CDR2 SASEGT. CDR3: CASSTGTGGNYGYTF. As DNA, the CDR3 is TGTGCCAGCAGTACCGGGACAGGGGGGAACTATGGCTACACCTTC.

The chain uses TRBV10-3 and TRBJ1-2; 8 nucleotides agree with TRBD1. This CDR3 has 15 amino acids. V lost 3 bases, J lost 7 bases, and 10 bases stayed unmatched. Germline loops: CDR1 ENHRY, CDR2 SYGVKD. The CDR3 region is CAISDAPRGQGGYTF. The CDR3 nucleotides read TGTGCCATCAGTGACGCCCCCAGGGGGCAAGGTGGCTACACCTTC.

The chain employs TRBV10-3 and TRBJ1-1, with D possibly being TRBD1 (5 bases). The CDR3 extends over 15 amino acids. Trimming shortened V by 6 bases and J by 1 base, and 15 bases separated the two germline ends. CDR1 and CDR2 from the germline V gene are ENHRY and SYGVKD. CDR3 DNA: TGTGCCATCAGAGAGACAGCCTTGGCGAACACTGAAGCTTTCTTT. This translates into CAIRETALANTEAFF.

This clone was seen only a few times. V is TRBV5-1 and J is TRBJ2-2, with D perhaps matching TRBD1 (6 bases). Trimming stripped 0 bases from V and 7 bases from J, with 10 bases between. The CDR3 covers 14 residues. CDR1 is SGHRS and CDR2 is YFSETQ in the germline V gene. The CDR3 is CASSLGGPIGELFF. In DNA form, the CDR3 reads TGCGCCAGCAGCTTGGGGGGGCCTATCGGGGAGCTGTTTTTT. Filled out from reference TRBV5-1 and TRBJ2-2, the complete variable domain reads KAGVTQTPRYLIKTRGQQVTLSCSPISGHRSVSWYQQTPGQGLQFLFEYFSETQRNKGNFPGRFSGRQFSNSRSEMNVSTLELGDSALYLCASSLGGPIGELFFGEGSRLTVL.

The chain recombines TRBV4-1 with TRBJ1-2, with D hard to call. Per germline, CDR1 MGHRA and CDR2 YSYEKL. V gave up 4 bases and J gave up 0 bases, with 18 bases separating them. This CDR3 has 17 amino acids. CDR3 in amino acids: CASSPGGALEANYGYTF. In DNA, the CDR3 is TGCGCCAGCAGCCCCGGTGGAGCCCTTGAAGCTAACTATGGCTACACCTTC.

This clone was recorded at least ten times. V is TRBV27 and J is TRBJ1-1; D uncertain. Germline V gene data show CDR1 as MNHEY and CDR2 as SMNVEV (reference sequence). The V and J ends lost 5 bases and 0 bases respectively, with 13 bases between them. The CDR3 is 15 amino acids. DNA for the CDR3: TGTGCCAGCAGTAATTCGGGAGGAATGAACACTGAAGCTTTCTTT. This encodes CASSNSGGMNTEAFF.